Described below is a single T cell receptor beta chain sequence and its context. This sample stems from a study of blood T cell repertoires in COVID-19. Overall study context: T cells, B-cell-depleted T cells, or PBMCs supplied cDNA or gDNA.

Clinical history reported by participants formed the basis on which cohorts were assigned. Sequenced by immunoSEQ multiplex PCR; TCRdb stores in-frame clones only, minus some. Altogether a few hundred thousand clones are present, approximately 90% being singletons, with the ten largest covering less than 11%. This sequence was found in a woman aged 18-29 years who had recovered from COVID-19. Sequencing was carried out using PBMCs or T cells enriched from blood (not recorded which).

CDR3 sequence reads: CASSGPGLLNEQFF. The DNA for the CDR3 is TGTGCCAGCAGCGGCCCGGGACTTCTAAATGAGCAGTTCTTC. This rearrangement joins TRBV9 to TRBJ2-1; possibly TRBD2 for D (6 bases). The CDR3 length is 14 residues. Germline V gives CDR1 SGDLS, CDR2 YYNGEE. Trimming removed 3 bases from V and 7 bases from J, with 14 bases in between.